The text below deals with one T cell receptor (beta chain). The protocol was immunoSEQ multiplex PCR, while the TCRdb copy is restricted to in-frame clones and leaves out a portion. The table shows about 110,000 clones, with about 87% occurring only once. This sample was included in a study of identifying expanded T cells in peripheral blood. Trimming removed 3 bases from V and 4 bases from J; junction bases left unmatched: 7. Germline CDR1 SGDLS, CDR2 YYNGEE. CDR3 length: 15 residues. This chain uses TRBV9 with TRBJ1-3, with TRBD1 matching 7 bases. The sequence was obtained from a person between 18 and 75 years old in good health. Sequencing was carried out using blood. The CDR3 bases are TGTGCCAGCAGCGCAACCACAGGGGTCGGAAACACCATATATTTT. Translating gives CASSATTGVGNTIYF.